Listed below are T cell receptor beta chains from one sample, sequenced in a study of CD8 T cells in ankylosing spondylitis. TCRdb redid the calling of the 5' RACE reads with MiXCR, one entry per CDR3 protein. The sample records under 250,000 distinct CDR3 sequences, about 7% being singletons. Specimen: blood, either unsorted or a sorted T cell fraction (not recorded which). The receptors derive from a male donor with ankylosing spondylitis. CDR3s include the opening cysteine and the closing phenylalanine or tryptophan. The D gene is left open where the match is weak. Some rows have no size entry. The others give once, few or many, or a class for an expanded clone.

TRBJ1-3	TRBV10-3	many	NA	CAISESSGTGNTIYF	TGTGCCATCAGTGAATCGTCGGGGACTGGAAACACCATATATTTT
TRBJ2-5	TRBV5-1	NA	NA	CASRGSGVSRETQYF	TGCGCCAGCAGGGGCTCGGGGGTGTCCCGTGAGACCCAGTACTTC
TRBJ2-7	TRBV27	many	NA	CASSNGQSMEQYF	TGTGCCAGCAGTAACGGACAGTCCATGGAGCAGTACTTC
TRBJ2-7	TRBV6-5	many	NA	CASSYSGTNYEQYF	TGTGCCAGCAGTTACTCCGGGACAAACTACGAGCAGTACTTC
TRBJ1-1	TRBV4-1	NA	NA	CASSQDLDEAFF	TGCGCCAGCAGCCAGGATTTGGATGAAGCTTTCTTT
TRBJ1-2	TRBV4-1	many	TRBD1	CASSQSTGTGRPAHHGYTF	TGCGCCAGCAGCCAGTCCACCGGGACAGGGAGACCGGCTCATCATGGCTACACCTTC
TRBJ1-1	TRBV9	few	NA	CASSGRQSPLNTEAFF	TGTGCCAGCAGCGGAAGACAGAGCCCCCTGAACACTGAAGCTTTCTTT
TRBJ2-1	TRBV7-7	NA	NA	CASSLGSGLDEQFF	TGTGCTAGCAGCTTAGGATCAGGGTTGGATGAGCAGTTCTTC
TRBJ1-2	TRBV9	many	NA	CASSEASSLYGYTF	TGTGCCAGCAGCGAGGCCAGTTCTTTATATGGCTACACCTTC
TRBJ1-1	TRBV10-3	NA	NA	CATSGVIAEAFF	TGTGCCACCTCGGGCGTAATCGCTGAAGCTTTCTTT
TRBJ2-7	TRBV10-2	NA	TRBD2	CASWGLAGVGYEQYF	TGCGCCAGCTGGGGACTAGCGGGAGTTGGTTACGAGCAGTACTTC
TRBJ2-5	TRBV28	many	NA	CASSPASTQYF	TGTGCCAGCAGTCCCGCGTCGACCCAGTACTTC
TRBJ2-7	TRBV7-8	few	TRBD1	CASSQIGQGVREQYF	TGTGCCAGCAGCCAAATCGGACAGGGAGTAAGGGAGCAGTACTTC
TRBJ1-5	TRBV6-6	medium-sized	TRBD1	CAGLTGVNQPQHF	TGTGCCGGCCTTACAGGGGTCAATCAGCCCCAGCATTTT
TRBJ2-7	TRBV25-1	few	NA	CASSRGVVEQYF	TGTGCCAGCAGTCGGGGAGTTGTCGAGCAGTACTTC
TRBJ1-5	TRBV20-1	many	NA	CSATGLEGHQPQHF	TGCAGTGCTACAGGACTCGAGGGGCATCAGCCCCAGCATTTT
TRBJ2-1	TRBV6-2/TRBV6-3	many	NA	CASSYPSTSGNEQFF	TGTGCCAGCAGTTACCCTTCGACGTCGGGCAATGAGCAGTTCTTC
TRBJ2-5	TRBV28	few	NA	CASSSDRDVLWETQYF	TGTGCCAGCAGCAGCGATAGGGATGTCCTTTGGGAGACCCAGTACTTC
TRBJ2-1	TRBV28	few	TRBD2	CASSLWGGAYNEQFF	TGTGCCAGCAGTTTATGGGGGGGGGCCTACAATGAGCAGTTCTTC
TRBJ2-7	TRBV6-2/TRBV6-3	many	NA	CASSSLEGYEQYF	TGTGCCAGCAGCTCTCTGGAGGGGTACGAGCAGTACTTC
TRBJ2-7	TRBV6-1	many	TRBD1	CASSEAKRTLYDRAAYEQYF	TGTGCCAGCAGTGAAGCAAAAAGGACGTTATATGACAGGGCGGCCTACGAGCAGTACTTC
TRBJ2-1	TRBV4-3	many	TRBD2	CASSQGLADSYNEQFF	TGCGCCAGCAGCCAAGGTCTAGCGGATTCCTACAATGAGCAGTTCTTC
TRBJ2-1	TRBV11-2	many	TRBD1	CASSFRGSNYNEQFF	TGTGCCAGCAGCTTCAGGGGGTCTAATTACAATGAGCAGTTCTTC
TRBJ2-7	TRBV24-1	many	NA	CATSAHYEQYF	TGTGCCACCAGTGCCCACTACGAGCAGTACTTC
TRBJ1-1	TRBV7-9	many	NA	CASSPPDTKWTEAFF	TGTGCCAGCAGCCCCCCTGATACGAAGTGGACTGAAGCTTTCTTT
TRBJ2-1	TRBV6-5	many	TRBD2	CASSSPSGRSREQFF	TGTGCCAGCAGTTCTCCTAGCGGGAGGTCCCGTGAGCAGTTCTTC
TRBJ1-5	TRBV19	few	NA	CASSIDSEELSNQPQHF	TGTGCCAGTAGTATAGATAGTGAAGAACTTAGCAATCAGCCCCAGCATTTT
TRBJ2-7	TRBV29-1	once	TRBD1	CSVTTGGSYEQYF	TGCAGCGTGACGACAGGGGGTTCCTACGAGCAGTACTTC
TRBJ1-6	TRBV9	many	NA	CASSVGRANSPLHF	TGTGCCAGCAGCGTGGGTAGGGCTAATTCACCCCTCCACTTT
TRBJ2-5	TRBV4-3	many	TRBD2	CASSQFGLAGQETQYF	TGCGCCAGCAGCCAGTTCGGACTAGCGGGACAAGAGACCCAGTACTTC
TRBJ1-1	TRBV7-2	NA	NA	CASSDVLAGDVVTEAFF	TGTGCCAGCAGCGATGTACTGGCAGGGGATGTGGTCACTGAAGCTTTCTTT
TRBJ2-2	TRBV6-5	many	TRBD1	CASSYPRQGGTGELFF	TGTGCCAGCAGTTACCCGAGACAGGGCGGCACCGGGGAGCTGTTTTTT
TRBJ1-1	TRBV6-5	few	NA	CASSYSEAVEAFF	TGTGCCAGCAGTTACTCTGAGGCGGTGGAAGCTTTCTTT
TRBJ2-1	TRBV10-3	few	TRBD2	CAISELRSSGRGENEQFF	TGTGCCATCAGTGAGCTCCGCTCGAGCGGGAGAGGGGAGAATGAGCAGTTCTTC
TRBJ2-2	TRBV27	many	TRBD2	CASSLQRDNTGELFF	TGTGCCAGCAGTTTACAGCGGGACAACACCGGGGAGCTGTTTTTT
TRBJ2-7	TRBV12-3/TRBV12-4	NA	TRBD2	CASGRRDYYEQYF	TGTGCCAGCGGACGCCGGGACTACTACGAGCAGTACTTC
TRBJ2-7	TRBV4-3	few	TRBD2	CASSQDRGVGYEQYF	TGCGCCAGCAGCCAAGACCGGGGGGTCGGATACGAGCAGTACTTC
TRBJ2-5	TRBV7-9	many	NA	CASSTSETGTQYF	TGTGCCAGCAGCACAAGTGAGACCGGGACCCAGTACTTC
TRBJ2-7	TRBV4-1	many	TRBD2	CASSQDIGGGYEQYF	TGCGCCAGCAGCCAAGATATCGGGGGGGGCTACGAGCAGTACTTC